This T cell receptor (beta chain) was found in a study of control samples from healthy donors and cancer patients (TCRdb year 2020). V is cut back by 7 bases and J by 4 bases, with 9 bases in the junction unmatched. The CDR3 holds 16 amino acids from the cysteine to the phenylalanine. The entry retains the CDR3 DNA only, 48 bases that are in frame from base 1. According to the germline V gene, CDR1 reads SNHLY and CDR2 reads FYNNEI. Concerning this clone itself: Its antigen is currently not known. Base qualities are missing; no much larger clone stands one base away.

Library preparation employed the immunoSEQ multiplex PCR assay. TCRdb mirrors the immuneACCESS table, restricted to in-frame sequences. Some clones are absent from its copies; in checked studies, under half trace to an unresolved V gene, and the reason for the others is unknown. Across this sample there are under 75,000 clones, with about nine tenths seen only once. 0.95% to 1.5% of the sample comes from the top ten. The chain is made from TRBV2 and TRBJ2-5; TRBD2 aligns with 13 central bases. The receptor was isolated from a woman aged 45-65 years with colorectal cancer. Sequencing was performed on PBMCs. The DNA is TGTGCCAGCAACCGAAATGGACTAGCGGGAGCAGAGACCCAGTACTTC. Translation gives CASNRNGLAGAETQYF. Outside the CDR3, residues come from the reference TRBV2 and TRBJ2-5 proteins, so the full variable domain is: EPEVTQTPSHQVTQMGQEVILRCVPISNHLYFYWYRQILGQKVEFLVSFYNNEISEKSEIFDDQFSVERPDGSNFTLKIRSTKLEDSAMYFCASNRNGLAGAETQYFGPGTRLLVL.